This T cell receptor (beta chain) was recovered during a study of T cell responses to AZD1222 COVID-19 vaccine. Whole-study findings and limits: Spike-specific TCR depth and breadth grew after two AZD1222 doses. Clonal diversity was possibly underestimated, and the donors were mostly white British, with more females.

This CDR3 has 16 amino acids. Germline V lookup: CDR1 MDHEN, CDR2 SYDVKM. The V end was cut by 5 bases, the J end by 0 bases, with 17 bases between. The method was immunoSEQ multiplex PCR; TCRdb's version includes in-frame clones alone and lacks a portion of them. The table lists 140,000 to 150,000 clones, about 93% of them singletons, with 4.5% to 5.5% in the top ten. About this clone itself: Antigen unknown.

The chain uses TRBV28 and TRBJ2-7; D remains ambiguous. Material: peripheral blood, obtained on day 0 of AZD1222 vaccination. This receptor was taken from an adult in good health. As DNA, the CDR3 is TGTGCCAGCAGTACCCTGGGCGGTAGGAGCTCCTACGAGCAGTACTTC. The encoded protein is CASSTLGGRSSYEQYF. Combining the CDR3 with reference TRBV28 and TRBJ2-7 gives the whole variable domain DVKVTQSSRYLVKRTGEKVFLECVQDMDHENMFWYRQDPGLGLRLIYFSYDVKMKEKGDIPEGYSVSREKKERFSLILESASTNQTSMYLCASSTLGGRSSYEQYFGPGTRLTVT.